The 23 T cell receptor beta chains in this list originate from one sample, sequenced in a study of blood T cell repertoires in COVID-19. Sequencing used immunoSEQ multiplex PCR; TCRdb keeps in-frame clones, though not all of them. The table records some 360,000 clones, 89% of them present only once. The source material was peripheral blood. These receptors all stem from a woman aged 55-70 years with COVID-19, enrolled during active disease.

V usage is TRBV30 and J usage is TRBJ1-3, with 7 bases fitting TRBD1. The V and J ends lost 7 bases and 3 bases, in that order; junction bases with no gene match: 9. The CDR3 contains 14 residues. Germline lookup yields CDR1 GTSNPN and CDR2 SVGIG (reference sequence). The CDR3 loop is CASTRDRVGNTIYF. DNA for the CDR3: TGTGCCTCCACTCGAGACAGGGTTGGAAACACCATATATTTT.

The chain employs TRBV7-9 and TRBJ1-2; no definite D call. There are 16 residues in the CDR3. The V end lost 5 bases, the J end lost 1 base, and 17 bases lay between the germline ends. Germline V gene sequence: CDR1 SEHNR, CDR2 FQNEAQ (reference sequence). CDR3 region: CASSNPGSGNNYGYTF. CDR3 coding DNA: TGTGCCAGCAGCAACCCGGGGAGTGGGAATAACTATGGCTACACCTTC. Together with reference TRBV7-9 and TRBJ1-2, the CDR3 gives the full variable domain: DTGVSQNPRHKITKRGQNVTFRCDPISEHNRLYWYRQTLGQGPEFLTYFQNEAQLEKSRLLSDRFSAERPKGSFSTLEIQRTEQGDSAMYLCASSNPGSGNNYGYTFGSGTRLTVV.

This clone was picked up many times. The CDR3 loop is CARDCRDTYRGGYGYTF. CDR3 nucleotide sequence: TGCGCCAGAGACTGTCGGGACACTTACCGGGGGGGCTATGGCTACACCTTC. The chain combines TRBV5-1 with TRBJ1-2; perhaps TRBD1 as D (6 bases). Germline V gives CDR1 SGHRS, CDR2 YFSETQ. CDR3 length: 17 residues. V was shortened by 8 bases and J by 4 bases, with 27 bases between the two germline ends.

The rearrangement links TRBV30 to TRBJ2-3, with D perhaps matching TRBD1 (5 bases). The CDR3 runs 14 residues. Germline CDR1 reads GTSNPN; CDR2 reads SVGIG (reference sequence). V was shortened by 5 bases and J by 2 bases, with 14 bases between the two germline ends. DNA of the CDR3: TGTGCCTGGGAAGGACAACGTTTCACAGATACGCAGTATTTT. This encodes CAWEGQRFTDTQYF.

The chain recombines TRBV3-1 (or the pseudogene TRBV3-2) with TRBJ1-1, with D possibly being TRBD1 (5 bases). The CDR3 totals 13 residues. V lost 5 bases, J lost 4 bases, and 11 bases lay in between. CDR1 LGHDT and CDR2 YNNKEL come from the germline V gene (reference sequence). The CDR3 coding sequence is TGTGCCAGCAGCACCCAGGGTGGCACTGAAGCTTTCTTT. Its translation: CASSTQGGTEAFF.

This rearrangement joins TRBV3-1 (or the pseudogene TRBV3-2) to TRBJ2-5, with D possibly matching TRBD1 (5 bases). Germline-derived CDR1 and CDR2 are LGHDT and YNNKEL (reference sequence). Trimming stripped 5 bases from V and 5 bases from J, with 15 bases between. This CDR3 is 14 amino acids long. CDR3 in amino acids: CASSYGPSGETQYF. In nucleotides, the CDR3 is TGTGCCAGCAGCTACGGGCCTTCAGGGGAGACCCAGTACTTC.

This chain uses TRBV27 with TRBJ1-2, with 8 bases matching TRBD1. The CDR3 spans 15 residues. CDR1 and CDR2 from the germline V gene are MNHEY and SMNVEV (reference sequence). The trim removed 5 bases at V and 4 bases at J, leaving 9 bases unmatched. The DNA of the CDR3 is TGTGCCAGCAGTATGCTTCCAGGGGGCAGCTATGGCTACACCTTC. This gives the protein CASSMLPGGSYGYTF.

The chain links TRBV27 to TRBJ1-1; maybe TRBD1 (6 bases). This CDR3 comprises 14 residues. V was shortened by 3 bases and J by 2 bases, with 10 bases between the two germline ends. Germline V gene lookup returns CDR1 MNHEY and CDR2 SMNVEV (reference sequence). CDR3 loop: CASSFRGQNTEAFF. For the CDR3, the DNA is TGTGCCAGCAGTTTTAGGGGACAAAACACTGAAGCTTTCTTT.

This clone was counted once. V gene TRBV5-1 combines with J gene TRBJ1-5; D perhaps matches TRBD1 (5 bases). Trimming cost V 4 bases and J 6 bases, with 20 bases left between them. From germline, CDR1 is SGHRS and CDR2 YFSETQ. This CDR3 region has 16 residues. CDR3 loop: CASSRTREIEPQPQHF. The CDR3 DNA sequence: TGCGCCAGCAGCCGTACCAGGGAAATAGAGCCTCAGCCCCAGCATTTT.

The chain joins TRBV7-9 to TRBJ2-5, with D perhaps matching TRBD2 (5 bases). The CDR3 loop spans 15 amino acids. The germline V gene encodes CDR1 SEHNR and CDR2 FQNEAQ (reference sequence). The V end lost 5 bases, the J end lost 2 bases, and 15 bases lay between the germline ends. The CDR3 nucleotides are TGTGCCAGCAGCACCAGCGGACTCACGCAAGAGACCCAGTACTTC. Translation gives CASSTSGLTQETQYF.

The chain carries TRBV12-3 or TRBV12-4 and TRBJ1-2; TRBD1 agrees at 11 bases. With 6 bases clipped from V and 6 bases from J, the junction kept 3 bases outside the gene matches. This CDR3 is 13 amino acids long. The DNA for the CDR3 is TGTGCCAGCAGCGGACAGGGGGCGGATGGCTACACCTTC. It translates to CASSGQGADGYTF.

This clone was counted between two and nine times. The chain couples TRBV9 to TRBJ1-3, with D perhaps matching TRBD1 (5 bases). The CDR3 is 14 residues long. CDR1 and CDR2 from the germline V gene are SGDLS and YYNGEE. Trimming removed 0 bases at V and 4 bases at J, with 8 bases between. CDR3 nucleotide sequence: TGTGCCAGCAGCGTAGAAGGGGCCGGAAACACCATATATTTT. Encoded protein: CASSVEGAGNTIYF. The full variable domain, with the rest looked up from reference TRBV9 and TRBJ1-3, is DSGVTQTPKHLITATGQRVTLRCSPRSGDLSVYWYQQSLDQGLQFLIQYYNGEERAKGNILERFSAQQFPDLHSELNLSSLELGDSALYFCASSVEGAGNTIYFGEGSWLTVV.

This clone was detected a few times. The chain employs TRBV4-2 and TRBJ2-1; TRBD2 matches 7 bases. The germline V gene encodes CDR1 LGHNA and CDR2 YNFKEQ. The CDR3 is made up of 15 amino acids. The V and J ends lost 4 bases and 5 bases, in that order; junction bases with no gene match: 8. The CDR3 bases are TGTGCCAGCAGCCTATCAGCGGGGACCAACAATGAGCAGTTCTTC. It is translated as CASSLSAGTNNEQFF.

This rearrangement joins TRBV27 to TRBJ1-5, with D hard to call. This CDR3 is built from 14 residues. Germline CDR1 is MNHEY and CDR2 is SMNVEV (reference sequence). V dropped 5 bases and J dropped 9 bases, with 17 bases sitting between them. The CDR3 spells CASSPRERFLPQHF. The CDR3 bases are TGTGCCAGCAGTCCTCGTGAGCGTTTCTTGCCCCAGCATTTT.

V usage is TRBV19 and J usage is TRBJ2-2, with 7 positions matching TRBD1. Germline assignment: CDR1 LNHDA and CDR2 SQIVND (reference sequence). The CDR3 has 16 amino acids. V gave up 6 bases and J gave up 0 bases; unmatched junction bases: 7. CDR3 in amino acids: CASRDGTVANTGELFF. CDR3 bases: TGTGCCAGTAGGGACGGGACAGTTGCGAACACCGGGGAGCTGTTTTTT.

This clone appeared once. V usage is TRBV28 and J usage is TRBJ2-2; 8 bases align to TRBD1. The CDR3 consists of 15 residues. V was clipped by 11 bases and J by 1 base; unmatched bases: 9. Germline V gene data show CDR1 as MDHEN and CDR2 as SYDVKM. This chain's CDR3 is CASLVGQVNTGELFF. The CDR3 nucleotides are TGTGCCTCCCTTGTGGGACAGGTGAACACCGGGGAGCTGTTTTTT.

DNA for the CDR3: TGTGCCACCAGCACCCGGGCAGGGACCTACGAGCAGTACTTC. As protein: CATSTRAGTYEQYF. This chain uses TRBV15 with TRBJ2-7, with D perhaps TRBD1 (5 bases). Germline V CDR1 and CDR2: LNHNV, YYDKDF (reference sequence). The CDR3 contains 14 residues. V was shortened by 4 bases and J by 2 bases, with 12 bases between the two germline ends.

The chain is built from TRBV3-1 (or the pseudogene TRBV3-2) and TRBJ1-1, with 11 bases matching TRBD1. Germline lookup yields CDR1 LGHDT and CDR2 YNNKEL (reference sequence). V trimming: 6 bases; J trimming: 6 bases; junction bases outside the gene matches: 9. CDR3 size: 15 residues. Here the CDR3 reads CASRQRDRGWAEAFF. The CDR3 nucleotides are TGTGCCAGCAGACAACGGGACAGGGGGTGGGCTGAAGCTTTCTTT.

This chain joins TRBV2 and TRBJ1-2; TRBD1 is a possible D gene (5 bases). Trimming removed 8 bases from V and 5 bases from J, with 18 bases in between. Germline-derived CDR1 and CDR2 are SNHLY and FYNNEI. The CDR3 consists of 14 residues. The CDR3 DNA follows: TGTGCCAGCCCCAGGGTGCAGGGAGGATATGGCTACACCTTC. Translating gives CASPRVQGGYGYTF.

This clone has only one observation. The J gene is TRBJ2-1, the V gene TRBV10-3; D gene uncertain. Germline V gene lookup returns CDR1 ENHRY and CDR2 SYGVKD. The CDR3 is 12 amino acids. V shed 7 bases and J shed 8 bases, with 12 bases lying between them. CDR3: CAIKAPSDEQFF. The CDR3 bases are TGTGCCATCAAGGCGCCGAGCGATGAGCAGTTCTTC.

V is TRBV6-5 and J is TRBJ1-1; the match to TRBD1 covers 8 bases. Losses at the gene ends were 7 bases for V and 9 bases for J; bases not matched to a gene: 13. The CDR3 spans 14 residues. Germline V lookup: CDR1 MNHEY, CDR2 SVGAGI. The chain's CDR3 is CASTPPDRGSQAFF. CDR3 nucleotide sequence: TGTGCCAGCACCCCTCCTGACAGGGGAAGTCAAGCTTTCTTT.

The V and J genes are TRBV7-8 and TRBJ1-5; 12 bases line up with TRBD1. The CDR3 is 15 amino acids. V gave up 6 bases and J gave up 5 bases; unmatched junction bases: 5. The germline CDR1 and CDR2 sequences are SGHVS and FQNEAQ. In DNA, the CDR3 is TGTGCCAGCAGGTCCGGGACAGGGGGCTATCAGCCCCAGCATTTT. This encodes CASRSGTGGYQPQHF. The variable domain in full, completed from reference TRBV7-8 and TRBJ1-5, reads GAGVSQSPRYKVAKRGQDVALRCDPISGHVSLFWYQQALGQGPEFLTYFQNEAQLDKSGLPSDRFFAERPEGSVSTLKIQRTQQEDSAVYLCASRSGTGGYQPQHFGDGTRLSIL.

CDR3 residues: CASSPQGGFEGYTF. The CDR3 nucleotides read TGTGCCAGCTCACCACAAGGGGGATTCGAAGGCTACACCTTC. The genes are TRBV18 and TRBJ1-2, with D possibly TRBD1 on 6 matching bases. This CDR3 has 14 amino acids. V lost 1 base to trimming and J lost 8 bases, with 14 bases between them. Germline V CDR1 and CDR2: KGHSH, LQKENI.